Presented here are 11 T cell receptor beta chains from one specimen sequenced in a study of blood T cell repertoires in COVID-19. Clones were sequenced by immunoSEQ multiplex PCR, and TCRdb holds only the in-frame ones, with some missing. The sample lists almost 400,000 clones; 85% to 90% were seen once. Sequencing was carried out using PBMCs or T cells enriched from blood (not recorded which). The receptors derive from a woman aged 25-40 years with acute COVID-19.

The DNA for the CDR3 is TGTGCCAGCAGCCCACAGGGGGCGGGGATGAACACTGAAGCTTTCTTT. This translates into CASSPQGAGMNTEAFF. This chain links TRBV7-9 with TRBJ1-1, with 9 bases identical to TRBD1. After removal of 5 bases from V and 0 bases from J, the junction contained 7 bases not matched to a gene. Germline values: CDR1 SEHNR, CDR2 FQNEAQ (reference sequence). The CDR3 runs 16 residues.

The chain joins TRBV28 to TRBJ1-4, with D possibly matching TRBD1 (6 bases). Trimming removed 6 bases from V and 7 bases from J, with 15 bases in between. CDR3 length: 14 amino acids. The V gene's germline CDR1 is MDHEN and CDR2 SYDVKM. The CDR3 sequence is CASSLQGKREKLFF. CDR3 bases: TGTGCCAGCAGCTTACAGGGTAAACGTGAAAAACTGTTTTTT.

The genes are TRBV27 and TRBJ2-1, with 11 bases fitting TRBD2. The CDR3 is made up of 13 amino acids. Trimming took 0 bases from V and 16 from J; bases not matched to a gene: 5. CDR1 MNHEY and CDR2 SMNVEV come from the germline V gene (reference sequence). For the CDR3, the DNA is TGTGCCAGCAGTTTATCTTTAGCGGGGGGGCTCTTCTTC. It yields the protein CASSLSLAGGLFF.

This chain uses TRBV5-6 with TRBJ2-7, with 7 nucleotides matching TRBD1. Per germline, CDR1 SGHDT and CDR2 YYEEEE. The CDR3 loop spans 16 amino acids. With 4 bases clipped from V and 0 bases from J, the junction kept 10 bases outside the gene matches. CDR3 loop: CASSPDWTGGSYEQYF. In DNA, the CDR3 is TGTGCCAGCAGCCCAGATTGGACAGGCGGCTCCTACGAGCAGTACTTC.

This clone was picked up one time. The chain combines TRBV5-4 with TRBJ2-1, with 7 bases fitting TRBD2. CDR1 is SGHNT and CDR2 is YYREEE in the germline V gene (reference sequence). The ends lost 2 bases at V and 10 bases at J; junction bases unmatched: 6. The CDR3 extends over 13 amino acids. CDR3 coding DNA: TGTGCCAGCAGCTTAGTGGGGGGGTCGGAGCAGTTCTTC. Its translation is CASSLVGGSEQFF.

V gene TRBV24-1 combines with J gene TRBJ2-5, with D unclear. The V and J ends lost 5 bases and 2 bases respectively, with 8 bases between them. From germline, CDR1 is KGHDR and CDR2 SFDVKD. This CDR3 is 13 amino acids long. Here the CDR3 reads CATSGRSQETQYF. CDR3 bases: TGTGCCACCAGTGGCCGGTCACAAGAGACCCAGTACTTC.

A note on this clone: Other DNA sequences in the sample encode the same CDR3. The V gene is TRBV4-1, the J gene TRBJ1-2; the D is unclear. The germline V gene encodes CDR1 MGHRA and CDR2 YSYEKL. This CDR3 has 14 residues. Trimming took off 0 bases at V and 5 bases at J, with 10 bases between the two ends. CDR3 DNA: TGCGCCAGCAGCCAAGATCGGGGTGGATATGGCTACACCTTC. Protein product: CASSQDRGGYGYTF.

The J gene is TRBJ2-5, the V gene TRBV24-1; the match to TRBD2 covers 8 bases. CDR3 size: 16 residues. Germline CDR1 KGHDR, CDR2 SFDVKD. V was pared by 4 bases and J by 4 bases, with 10 bases of the junction left unmatched. CDR3 amino acids: CATSESGAGDGETQYF. The CDR3 nucleotides are TGTGCCACCAGTGAGTCAGGAGCGGGGGATGGAGAGACCCAGTACTTC.

V gene TRBV6-1 combines with J gene TRBJ2-3, with no clear D. The CDR3 is made up of 13 amino acids. Germline V CDR1 and CDR2: MNHNS, SASEGT. V lost 3 bases and J lost 4, with 8 bases in between. CDR3 in DNA: TGTGCCAGCAGTGACCCTCCCGCAGATACGCAGTATTTT. Translation gives CASSDPPADTQYF.

In DNA form, the CDR3 reads TGTGCCAGCTCACCAGGACAGGGGGCGCAGGGTCAGCCCCAGCATTTT. This sequence encodes CASSPGQGAQGQPQHF. The chain links TRBV18 to TRBJ1-5; 11 bases match TRBD1. The germline CDR1 and CDR2 sequences are KGHSH and LQKENI. There are 16 residues in the CDR3. Germline trimming cut 2 bases from V and 6 bases from J; bases unmatched to any gene: 6.

This chain uses TRBV6-5 with TRBJ2-7, with 8 bases lining up with TRBD1. The CDR3 length is 13 residues. Per germline, CDR1 MNHEY and CDR2 SVGAGI. V trimming: 6 bases; J trimming: 9 bases; junction bases outside the gene matches: 10. The CDR3 DNA reads as TGTGCCAGCAGCCTAATCCCGGGACAGGCGCAGTACTTC. It yields the protein CASSLIPGQAQYF.